This TCR beta chain is from a study of post-analysis software for immune sequencing data. Whole-study context: Several disease courses (relapsing-remitting, secondary progressive and progressive-relapsing) of multiple sclerosis were included. Study results and caveats: By F measure, strong co-clustering occurred among samples prepared in the same batch. Compared against controls, patients with multiple sclerosis displayed significantly lower normalized Chao1 diversity.

TCR beta cDNA libraries had unique molecular identifiers. There were roughly 0.95 to 10 million T cells, and around 500,000 cDNA molecules came from them. TCRdb redid the calling of the PCR reads with MiXCR, one entry per CDR3 protein. The table records hundreds of thousands of distinct CDR3 sequences, around 50% of them present only once. With regard to this clonotype: Its specificity is not known.

Input material: blood. This receptor was taken from a girl aged 10-17 years with multiple sclerosis.

The CDR3 nucleotides are TGCAGTGCTATCGGACTAGCGACCTACAATGAGCAGTTCTTC. Protein: CSAIGLATYNEQFF. This rearrangement joins TRBV20-1 to TRBJ2-1, with 9 bases that match TRBD2. V was clipped by 4 bases and J by 2 bases; unmatched bases: 3. The CDR3 length is 14 residues. Germline loops: CDR1 DFQATT, CDR2 SNEGSKA (reference sequence).